The next 30 T cell receptor beta chains were all read from a single sample in a study of patients and donors after allogeneic stem cell transplantation. TCRdb recomputed calls from the RT-PCR reads with MiXCR, one row per CDR3 protein. Found here are about 960,000 distinct CDR3 sequences, under 20% of them singletons; the top ten hold roughly 6%. The sample consisted of blood, either unsorted or a sorted T cell fraction (not recorded which). The receptors stem from a human donor who was either an allogeneic HSCT recipient or a stem cell or donor lymphocyte infusion donor (not recorded which). It is not recorded whose cells these are; they may come from a transplant donor.

The chain uses TRBV12-3 or TRBV12-4 and TRBJ1-3; D is possibly TRBD1 (6 bases). V was cut by 6 bases and J by 1 base, with 16 bases left in between. The CDR3 totals 16 residues. Here the CDR3 DNA reads TGTGCCAGCAGAGTCAGGGGAGGGGAGTCTGGAAACACCATATATTTT. This translates into CASRVRGGESGNTIYF.

The rearrangement joins TRBV6-2 or TRBV6-3 to TRBJ2-7; 12 bases fit TRBD2. Germline CDR1 MNHEY, CDR2 SVGEGT. The CDR3 length is 14 residues. With 2 bases clipped from V and 9 bases from J, the junction kept 5 bases outside the gene matches. CDR3 region: CASSYAGLAGPQYF. CDR3 coding DNA: TGTGCCAGCAGTTACGCCGGACTAGCGGGACCGCAGTACTTC.

The CDR3 nucleotides read TGCGCCAGCAGCCAAGGACTAGCGGGAGTCTCAGGGGTTCGCAATGAGCAGTTCTTC. Residues: CASSQGLAGVSGVRNEQFF. This sequence joins TRBV4-1 and TRBJ2-1; TRBD2 aligns across 12 bases. The CDR3 length is 19 residues. Germline trimming cut 1 base from V and 6 bases from J; bases unmatched to any gene: 13. In germline, CDR1 is MGHRA, CDR2 YSYEKL.

The rearrangement uses TRBV21-1 and TRBJ2-5. TRBV21-1 is a documented pseudogene. The CDR3 runs to 13 residues. The CDR3 is CASSKRSQETQYF. CDR3 nucleotides: TGTGCCAGCAGCAAACGGAGCCAAGAGACCCAGTACTTC.

This clonotype was seen a few times. The chain recombines TRBV12-3 or TRBV12-4 with TRBJ1-5, with 7 bases fitting TRBD1. The CDR3 spans 14 residues. Germline trimming cut 2 bases from V and 5 bases from J; bases unmatched to any gene: 3. The CDR3 loop is CASSLTTGHQPQHF. Here the CDR3 DNA reads TGTGCCAGCAGTTTAACGACAGGGCATCAGCCCCAGCATTTT.

V is TRBV18 and J is TRBJ1-2; TRBD1 agrees at 9 bases. Germline CDR1 reads KGHSH; CDR2 reads LQKENI. V was pared by 3 bases and J by 6 bases, with 8 bases of the junction left unmatched. CDR3 length: 15 amino acids. DNA of the CDR3: TGTGCCAGCTCACCGGCGGACAGGGGAGGTCATGGCTACACCTTC. This codes for CASSPADRGGHGYTF.

This clonotype was observed at least ten times. V gene TRBV20-1 combines with J gene TRBJ1-2; TRBD1 is a possible D gene (6 bases). CDR3 size: 13 residues. Trimming shortened V by 3 bases and J by 2 bases, and 10 bases separated the two germline ends. CDR1 and CDR2 from the germline V gene are DFQATT and SNEGSKA (reference sequence). CDR3 coding DNA: TGCAGTGCTAGGTCACAGGGAAACTATGGCTACACCTTC. It is translated as CSARSQGNYGYTF.

The J gene is TRBJ2-3, the V gene TRBV27, with 11 bases identical to TRBD2. Germline lookup yields CDR1 MNHEY and CDR2 SMNVEV (reference sequence). J lost 4 bases, V lost 1 base, and 7 bases had no gene match. This CDR3 contains 17 residues. In DNA form, the CDR3 reads TGTGCCAGCAGTTTATGGGTGACTAGCGGGGTGGCAGATACGCAGTATTTT. It specifies CASSLWVTSGVADTQYF.

The sample holds a few counts of this clonotype. In DNA form, the CDR3 reads TGTGCCAGCACCGAACACCCCTGGGAGGGGAACTATGGCTACACCTTC. Amino acids: CASTEHPWEGNYGYTF. The chain couples TRBV12-3 or TRBV12-4 to TRBJ1-2, with a possible D match to TRBD1 (5 bases). Trimming removed 7 bases at V and 2 bases at J, with 20 bases between. CDR3 length: 16 residues.

CDR3 sequence: CASSAGLAGGGPNEQFF. The CDR3 DNA reads as TGTGCCAGCAGCGCAGGACTAGCGGGAGGAGGTCCCAATGAGCAGTTCTTC. The gene calls are TRBV6-1 and TRBJ2-1, with TRBD2 matching 14 bases. CDR1 is MNHNS, CDR2 SASEGT, per germline. Losses at the gene ends were 6 bases for V and 6 bases for J; bases not matched to a gene: 10. This CDR3 spans 17 amino acids.

In nucleotides, the CDR3 is TGTGCGTCCGGCGGTCCCTCTGGGGCCAACGTCCTGACTTTC. This encodes CASGGPSGANVLTF. This chain uses TRBV28 with TRBJ2-6; D uncertain. This CDR3 comprises 14 residues. Germline CDR1 is MDHEN and CDR2 is SYDVKM.

The chain carries TRBV7-3 and TRBJ1-2, with 8 bases matching TRBD1. This CDR3 comprises 18 residues. Germline V gene lookup returns CDR1 SGHTA and CDR2 FQGTGA. Trimming took 5 bases from V and 6 from J; bases not matched to a gene: 20. The CDR3 is CASSPNPSYDRGYHGYTF. CDR3 coding DNA: TGTGCCAGCAGCCCCAACCCCTCCTATGACAGGGGATATCATGGCTACACCTTC.

V usage is TRBV20-1 and J usage is TRBJ2-1; 9 bases fit TRBD2. This CDR3 spans 14 amino acids. Germline lookup yields CDR1 DFQATT and CDR2 SNEGSKA (reference sequence). Unmatched junction bases numbered 6, after V lost 5 bases and J lost 4 bases. The CDR3 sequence: CSAFGTSLYNEQFF. For the CDR3, the DNA is TGCAGTGCTTTCGGGACTAGCCTATACAATGAGCAGTTCTTC.

This clonotype showed up just a few times. The rearrangement joins TRBV30 to TRBJ1-2; no clear D gene. The CDR3 totals 12 residues. CDR1 and CDR2 (germline): GTSNPN, SVGIG (reference sequence). The V end lost 5 bases, the J end lost 8 bases, and 15 bases lay between the germline ends. CDR3 DNA: TGTGCCTGGGACCCCCATCATGGGGGCTACACCTTC. Translated: CAWDPHHGGYTF.

A few counts support this clonotype. The chain links TRBV6-1 to TRBJ1-5; possible D gene TRBD1, 6 bases. CDR3 length: 15 amino acids. V lost 2 bases, J lost 7 bases, and 15 bases lay in between. CDR1 MNHNS and CDR2 SASEGT come from the germline V gene. The CDR3 DNA reads TGTGCCAGCAGTGAAAGGGGCGGGGGCGGGCAGCCCCAGCATTTT. Its protein is CASSERGGGGQPQHF.

This chain uses TRBV5-4 with TRBJ1-1, with D hard to call. Deletions cut 4 bases from V and 1 base from J, with 11 bases between. CDR3 size: 14 residues. CDR1 is SGHNT, CDR2 YYREEE, per germline (reference sequence). As DNA, the CDR3 is TGTGCCAGCAGCCCTGTCGACGGGAACACTGAAGCTTTCTTT. As protein: CASSPVDGNTEAFF. Variable domain in full (rest from reference TRBV5-4 and TRBJ1-1): ETGVTQSPTHLIKTRGQQVTLRCSSQSGHNTVSWYQQALGQGPQFIFQYYREEENGRGNFPPRFSGLQFPNYSSELNVNALELDDSALYLCASSPVDGNTEAFFGQGTRLTVV.

This chain joins TRBV19 and TRBJ1-2, with 7 bases that match TRBD1. V was clipped by 7 bases and J by 4 bases; unmatched bases: 6. The CDR3 totals 13 residues. CDR1 and CDR2 from the germline V gene are LNHDA and SQIVND (reference sequence). The DNA for the CDR3 is TGTGCCAGTACCCGGGACAGACTCTATGGCTACACCTTC. It yields the protein CASTRDRLYGYTF.

This clonotype occurred a few times. The rearrangement links TRBV10-2 to TRBJ2-1; D not certain. The V gene's germline CDR1 is WSHSY and CDR2 SAAADI. The CDR3 loop spans 16 amino acids. V was clipped by 1 base and J by 0 bases, with 10 bases between them. The CDR3: CASSELGKSSYNEQFF. As DNA, the CDR3 is TGCGCCAGCAGTGAGTTAGGGAAGAGCTCCTACAATGAGCAGTTCTTC.

This clonotype was seen only a few times. This chain links TRBV7-9 with TRBJ2-1, with 8 nucleotides matching TRBD2. V lost 6 bases to trimming and J lost 5 bases; unmatched junction nucleotides: 12. This CDR3 region has 16 residues. Germline values: CDR1 SEHNR, CDR2 FQNEAQ (reference sequence). The CDR3 DNA is TGTGCCAGCAGGCCGGGGGGGCGGGGCGCCGACAATGAGCAGTTCTTC. Protein product: CASRPGGRGADNEQFF.

This clonotype was counted a few times. This chain joins TRBV18 and TRBJ1-3, with 7 bases identical to TRBD1. The CDR3 sequence is 13 residues long. Germline V gives CDR1 KGHSH, CDR2 LQKENI. The ends lost 6 bases at V and 5 bases at J; junction bases unmatched: 4. Here the CDR3 reads CASSTGLRNTIYF. The CDR3 DNA follows: TGTGCCAGCTCGACAGGGCTGCGAAACACCATATATTTT.

This clonotype was seen a few times. The genes are TRBV6-5 and TRBJ1-6, with a possible D match to TRBD1 (5 bases). The germline V gene has CDR1 MNHEY and CDR2 SVGAGI. The CDR3 is 17 amino acids. V was cut by 2 bases and J by 5 bases, with 16 bases left in between. The CDR3 DNA sequence: TGTGCCAGCAGTTACGGTATCCAGGGACCGAATAATTCACCCCTCCACTTT. Protein product: CASSYGIQGPNNSPLHF.

The J gene is TRBJ2-3, the V gene TRBV15; maybe TRBD1 (6 bases). V gave up 0 bases and J gave up 3 bases, with 13 bases separating them. The CDR3 is made up of 16 amino acids. The V gene's germline CDR1 is LNHNV and CDR2 YYDKDF (reference sequence). The chain's CDR3 is CATSRDGPGETDTQYF. As DNA, the CDR3 is TGTGCCACCAGCAGAGATGGTCCAGGGGAAACAGATACGCAGTATTTT. The full variable domain, completed using reference TRBV15 and TRBJ2-3, is DAMVIQNPRYQVTQFGKPVTLSCSQTLNHNVMYWYQQKSSQAPKLLFHYYDKDFNNEADTPDNFQSRRPNTSFCFLDIRSPGLGDTAMYLCATSRDGPGETDTQYFGPGTRLTVL.

This clonotype was observed a handful of times. The chain employs TRBV9 and TRBJ2-7; weak D call: TRBD2 (6 bases). Germline assignment: CDR1 SGDLS and CDR2 YYNGEE. With 4 bases removed from V and 6 bases from J, the gap between germline ends came to 17 bases. This CDR3 is built from 14 residues. Written as DNA, the CDR3 is TGTGCCAGCAGCCCCCTGGAGGGGTCTCCCGAGCAGTACTTC. It specifies CASSPLEGSPEQYF.

The chain carries TRBV29-1 and TRBJ2-5; D is unresolved. The CDR3 has 14 amino acids. Trimming took 2 bases from V and 1 from J, leaving 11 bases between them. Germline V gene data show CDR1 as SQVTM and CDR2 as ANQGSEA. CDR3 sequence: CSVEYPGLQETQYF. CDR3 nucleotide sequence: TGCAGCGTTGAATATCCCGGGCTCCAAGAGACCCAGTACTTC. Combining the CDR3 with reference TRBV29-1 and TRBJ2-5 gives the whole variable domain SAVISQKPSRDICQRGTSLTIQCQVDSQVTMMFWYRQQPGQSLTLIATANQGSEATYESGFVIDKFPISRPNLTFSTLTVSNMSPEDSSIYLCSVEYPGLQETQYFGPGTRLLVL.

This clonotype was seen a few times. At one boundary the junction diverges from the germline segment, which might be a read error. CDR3 amino acids: CSASSSHEQYF. CDR3 nucleotides: TGCAGTGCTAGTTCCTCCCACGAGCAGTACTTC. V is TRBV20-1 and J is TRBJ2-7; D gene ambiguous. The CDR3 spans 11 residues. Looked up from germline, CDR1 is DFQATT and CDR2 is SNEGSKA (reference sequence).

Only a few counts were recorded for this clonotype. V and J are TRBV6-5 and TRBJ2-5; D possibly uses TRBD1 or TRBD2 (5 bases each). The CDR3 sequence is 17 residues long. Trimming took 2 bases from V and 4 from J, leaving 20 bases between them. Germline V lookup: CDR1 MNHEY, CDR2 SVGAGI. The CDR3 DNA sequence: TGTGCCAGCAGTTACAAACCGGGCCGGCCGGGGCGAGAGACCCAGTACTTC. Its protein product is CASSYKPGRPGRETQYF.

The rearrangement joins TRBV7-8 to TRBJ1-4; the D gene is possibly TRBD1 (6 bases). Between the trimmed V and J ends, which lost 5 bases and 8 bases, there was a span of 12 bases. The germline gives CDR1 SGHVS, CDR2 FQNEAQ. The CDR3 length is 13 residues. CDR3: CASSPGGAEKLFF. The DNA of the CDR3 is TGTGCCAGCAGCCCGGGGGGGGCCGAAAAACTGTTTTTT.

The chain links TRBV27 to TRBJ2-7; unclear D gene. Between the trimmed V and J ends, which lost 4 bases and 0 bases, there was a span of 10 bases. The CDR3 is made up of 14 amino acids. CDR1 is MNHEY, CDR2 SMNVEV, per germline (reference sequence). CDR3 in amino acids: CASSSLRHSYEQYF. The DNA for the CDR3 is TGTGCCAGCAGTTCCCTGCGCCACTCCTACGAGCAGTACTTC.

The chain has TRBV20-1 and TRBJ1-1; TRBD1 might be the D (6 bases). The CDR3 length is 14 residues. From germline, CDR1 is DFQATT and CDR2 SNEGSKA (reference sequence). Trimming stripped 5 bases from V and 1 base from J, with 14 bases between. The CDR3 spells CSASLGGENTEAFF. The CDR3 region has the DNA TGCAGTGCTTCCCTAGGGGGGGAGAACACTGAAGCTTTCTTT.

The chain uses TRBV6-2 or TRBV6-3 and TRBJ2-7, with 8 bases fitting TRBD2. Looked up from germline, CDR1 is MNHEY and CDR2 is SVGEGT. The junction had 7 bases not matched to a gene; V was cut back by 6 bases and J by 3 bases. CDR3 size: 14 residues. CDR3 in amino acids: CASRRSGGGYEQYF. The CDR3 DNA reads TGTGCCAGCAGGCGCAGCGGGGGAGGCTACGAGCAGTACTTC.